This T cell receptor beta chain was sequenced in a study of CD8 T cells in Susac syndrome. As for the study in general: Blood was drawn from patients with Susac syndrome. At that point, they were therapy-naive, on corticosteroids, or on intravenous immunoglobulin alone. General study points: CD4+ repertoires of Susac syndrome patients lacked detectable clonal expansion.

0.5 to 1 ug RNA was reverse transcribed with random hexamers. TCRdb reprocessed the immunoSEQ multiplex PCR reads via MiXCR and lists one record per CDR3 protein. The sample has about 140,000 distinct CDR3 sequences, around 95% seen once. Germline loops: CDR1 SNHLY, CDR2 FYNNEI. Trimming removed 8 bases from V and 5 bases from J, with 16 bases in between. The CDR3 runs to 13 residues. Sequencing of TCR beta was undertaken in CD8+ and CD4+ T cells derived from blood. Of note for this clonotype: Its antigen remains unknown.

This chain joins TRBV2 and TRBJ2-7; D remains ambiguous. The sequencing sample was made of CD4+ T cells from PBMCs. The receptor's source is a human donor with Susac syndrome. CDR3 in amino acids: CASGKGFPNEQYF. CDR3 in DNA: TGTGCCAGCGGGAAGGGCTTCCCTAACGAGCAGTACTTC.